This T cell receptor beta chain was recovered during a study of cytomegalovirus exposure and HLA in healthy donors (dated by TCRdb to about 2017). A note on the overall study: An earlier analysis of 587 of the donors reported roughly 300 Gb of sequence data and some 100 million unique TCR beta sequences from 150 million to 200 million T cells. An early release that covered fewer than 800 HLA-typed donors contained about 300 gigabases of sequencing data and approximately 85 million unique TCR sequences. Of the roughly 400 genotyped donors, over 65% fell in the genetic ancestry cluster associated with self-reported Caucasian donors. The study was designed to test whether signatures of past pathogen exposure could be identified by cataloging public T cell receptors. The T cell repertoires of several hundred subjects were profiled by immunosequencing and related to cytomegalovirus serostatus. Along with the roughly 610-subject first cohort, a separate validation cohort of around 120 different subjects was used. High-throughput TCR immunosequencing, statistical association of individual TCRs with disease status, and machine learning were combined to predict cytomegalovirus infection status. In a later analysis, previously published TCR beta repertoires from several hundred donors were re-analyzed and high-resolution HLA genotyping was added so that TCR occurrence patterns could be studied. Rather than using new phenotypic data, the later analysis identified candidate immune exposures from TCR beta sequences and from how often those sequences occurred across donors. An earlier analysis of about 620 of the donors applied high-throughput TCR beta sequencing to assess whether each TCR beta V gene segment acted as functional or pseudogenic. Alongside the repertoire data, information on donor age, sex, ethnicity and CMV serostatus was compiled. Genome-wide SNP genotypes for about 65% of the roughly 670 donors were used in a later genetic analysis, which treated that subset as a discovery cohort. All discovery cohort repertoires had been generated using a single sequencing platform. Both class I and class II loci were covered by HLA typing, at four-digit resolution. Typing coverage differed by locus: A, B, C, DRB1 and DQB1 were typed in roughly 620-630 donors, DQA1 in 500 to 550, DPA1 in 600 to 610, and DPB1 in about 450. Because of strong linkage in the cohort, roughly five DR-DQ haplotypes were treated as single units for association and clustering. Among some 400 genotyped donors of the cohort, an average of approximately 240,000 unique TCR beta nucleotide sequences was sequenced per donor, of which 15% to 20% were non-productive.

Receptors were amplified or captured by the immunoSEQ multiplex PCR assay. A mixture of 60 forward primers for TCR Vbeta segments and 13 reverse primers for TCR Jbeta segments was used in the multiplex PCR. A multiplex PCR assay on genomic DNA amplified the CDR3 region of rearranged TCR beta genes. On the Illumina HiSeq System, the amplified TCR beta libraries were sequenced as 87-base-pair reads. As for the original processing: Across the roughly 640 repertoires, a later analysis counted roughly 77 million unique TCR beta chains, roughly 11 million of which were shared by at least two donors. A nearest-neighbor algorithm error-corrected the raw reads and collapsed the reads into unique sequences, merging closely related sequences to remove PCR and sequencing errors. To assign V, D and J gene segments, CDR3 sequences were aligned to IMGT reference sequences. For a sequence to be retained, a match of at least six nucleotides was required to both a V gene segment and a J gene segment. Rearrangements were classified as productive when the CDR3 lacked stop codons and remained in frame with V and J, and all other rearrangements were classified as non-productive. Following IMGT convention, CDR3 was defined as the stretch from the second conserved V-encoded cysteine to the conserved J-encoded phenylalanine. The earlier analysis of about 590 of the donors excluded sequences that lacked an unambiguous match to a single V gene segment. An earlier analysis of a few hundred of the donors called V segments functional above 56.7% productive rearrangements and segregating when the between-donor standard deviation exceeded 5%. A statistical classification framework was developed to diagnose cytomegalovirus status using the catalog of TCR beta chain sequences. A later analysis assigned V and J genes by comparing TCR nucleotide sequences with IMGT/GENE-DB human TR gene sequences. A later analysis assigned CDR3 sequences and most-parsimonious VDJ recombination scenarios with the TCRdist pipeline. In a later analysis, each TCR beta chain was defined by its CDR3 amino acid sequence together with its V-gene family, and reads lacking a unique V-gene family were excluded. In a later analysis, approximately 590 highly shared, low-generation-probability nucleotide sequences were removed to address suspected cross-contamination and a sequencing artifact. A later analysis calculated a clonal expansion index for each public chain from normalized within-repertoire ranks of inferred template counts. Generation probabilities in a later analysis came from a VDJ recombination model fitted to out-of-frame rearrangements, and those results were checked against IGoR. Hypergeometric tests were used in a later analysis to score TCR-TCR, TCR-HLA and TCR-CMV co-occurrence, with a repertoire-size bias correction applied to the TCR pairs. To estimate false discovery rates, a later analysis permuted the HLA or CMV assignments 20 times. In a later analysis, co-occurring TCRs were grouped with DBSCAN, and TCRdist sequence similarity was added when clustering was performed within HLA-allele-positive subsets. Repertoires with fewer than 30,000 or more than 120,000 public chains, plus five repertoires with anomalous nucleotide sharing, were excluded from co-occurrence clustering. TCRdb took over this immuneACCESS table, retaining in-frame rearrangements with V and J assigned. Such tables are incomplete; in checked studies, under half of the missing clones stem from an unresolved V gene, and the remainder is unexplained. V, J and clone size reflect that table, while D and trimming were determined from the DNA. Across this sample there are 100,000 to 150,000 clones, with about 86% seen only once. Less than 0.75% of the sample is in the top ten clones.

This clone was found a few times. No antigen is known for it. No base qualities exist here, and no much larger clone lies one base off it. V lost 5 bases and J lost 7 bases; the stretch between them is 14 bases long. The germline V gene (reference sequence) yields GTSNPN for CDR1 and SVGIG for CDR2. Counted from cysteine to phenylalanine, this CDR3 has 13 amino acids. The DNA shown is the 39-base CDR3, in frame from base 1. Study-level results and caveats: In a later genetic analysis, a missense DCLRE1C variant was associated with V-gene and J-gene trimming of TCR beta chains, and the association was replicated in an independent cohort. A later analysis reported that several top co-occurrence clusters appeared linked to parvovirus B19, influenza, CMV and Epstein-Barr virus. Correlated functional status among segregating V segments might be attributable to linkage disequilibrium, but an unknown experimental factor could not be ruled out. Most CMV-associated TCR beta chains appeared to be HLA-restricted in a later analysis, and the HLA associations seemed to be driven largely by CMV exposure. Some IMGT-functional V segments, including TRBV6-2 and TRBV6-3, could not be told apart with the 87-base-pair reads, so those segments were excluded. A group of highly shared sequence variants was considered likely to be a technical artifact of the sequencing pipeline. According to the authors, the approach could potentially be generalized to other disease states and immunological phenotypes. The earlier analysis of 587 of the donors excluded approximately 17 rarely observed V segments, including chromosome 9 orphons, because counts were too low. Cytomegalovirus status was reported to be diagnosed by the classifier with high specificity and sensitivity in both the original and validation cohorts. The presence/absence analyses assumed that sequencing depth was roughly uniform across donors, and that assumption may not be true. Across donors, most TCR sequences were observed very rarely, whereas some public TCRs were present in many individuals. Because HLA typing was missing for some donors at each locus, association tests included only the typed subset. In a later genetic analysis, fewer N-insertions in productive TCRs were reported among donors in an Asian-associated ancestry cluster than the approximately 710-donor mean. In an earlier analysis of about 550 of the donors, most TCR beta V segments were observed in productive rearrangements about 87% or about 30% of the time, broadly matching IMGT annotations. In this cohort, only TCR beta chains were sequenced, and detectable features were limited by the absence of alpha or paired-chain data. A further reported finding was that TCR beta sequences accurately predicted the HLA-A and HLA-B alleles for most subjects in the first cohort. Compared with equally common non-associated chains, HLA-associated TCR beta chains in a later analysis were more clonally expanded and had lower generation probabilities. Immune exposure information for the cohort was limited to CMV serostatus. When HLA alleles, especially DR and DQ, strongly co-occurred, attributing TCR associations to individual alleles was difficult. At a false discovery rate of 0.05, a later analysis linked 15,000 to 20,000 TCR beta sequences to specific HLA alleles. The study gave a list of 150 to 200 TCR beta chains associated with cytomegalovirus. In vitro tests confirmed that a few of the cytomegalovirus-associated TCR beta chains recognize cytomegalovirus antigens. According to a later analysis, TCR association rates differed among HLA loci, with DRB1 alleles showing the most associated TCRs and HLA-C alleles showing the fewest.

In total, around 600 healthy bone marrow donors made up the cohort. At the time of sampling, all cohort members were nominally healthy, though unrecorded immune exposures were likely present. The donor tested CMV seronegative and was one of the 352 seronegative cohort members. A peripheral blood sample was provided by each donor, and peripheral blood mononuclear cells were used for TCR beta sequencing. The Qiagen DNeasy Blood Extraction Kit was used to extract genomic DNA from the blood cell samples. The rearranged chain carries TRBV30 and TRBJ1-4; the D gene identity is not certain. Material: PBMCs. This clonotype was obtained from a man between 18 and 35 years old in good health and CMV-seronegative. The CDR3 region: CAWAQRSGEKLFF. Read as DNA, the sequence is TGTGCCTGGGCTCAGCGGTCGGGTGAAAAACTGTTTTTT.